This entry features one T cell receptor (beta chain) sequence. The CDR3 has 15 amino acids. Germline CDR1 SGDLS, CDR2 YYNGEE. The V gene lost 0 bases and the J gene lost 1 base, with 11 bases spanning the gap. This sample is drawn from a study of blood T cell repertoires in COVID-19. Authors' data handling: The authors estimated nucleated cell counts from reference gene primer amplification. Clones were read by immunoSEQ multiplex PCR, and TCRdb kept only the in-frame ones, dropping some. V and J calls and clone size are copied from that table; D and trimming were computed from the DNA. The data contain 200,000 or so clones, 80% to 85% of them seen just once; the ten biggest clones take up roughly 5.3%.

The sequence was obtained from an older woman who had recovered from COVID-19. Specimen: peripheral blood. The chain uses TRBV9 and TRBJ2-7, with D possibly TRBD2 on 6 matching bases. The CDR3 DNA reads as TGTGCCAGCAGCGTAGACGGGGGTGGATCCTACGAGCAGTACTTC. This sequence encodes CASSVDGGGSYEQYF.